The entry below gives a single TCR beta chain sequence along with its context. This sample is drawn from a study of blood T cell repertoires in COVID-19. As originally analysed: Scientists estimated how many nucleated cells there were by amplifying reference gene primers. Sequenced by immunoSEQ multiplex PCR; TCRdb stores in-frame clones only, minus some. D and trimming were read from the DNA, whereas the V and J calls and clone size are those reported in that table. The data show roughly 190,000 clones, roughly 79% seen once. Patients from Seattle were sampled longitudinally, starting during active infection. The germline CDR1 and CDR2 sequences are SEHNR and FQNEAQ (reference sequence). The CDR3 loop spans 16 amino acids. The V end was cut by 1 base, the J end by 8 bases, with 17 bases between.

This clonotype was sampled from a woman in her 40s with COVID-19, enrolled during active disease. The sample was peripheral blood. The chain joins TRBV7-9 to TRBJ1-4; D uncertain. CDR3 protein: CASSLELAKTREKLFF. In nucleotides, the CDR3 is TGTGCCAGCAGCTTAGAGTTGGCGAAAACCAGGGAAAAACTGTTTTTT.